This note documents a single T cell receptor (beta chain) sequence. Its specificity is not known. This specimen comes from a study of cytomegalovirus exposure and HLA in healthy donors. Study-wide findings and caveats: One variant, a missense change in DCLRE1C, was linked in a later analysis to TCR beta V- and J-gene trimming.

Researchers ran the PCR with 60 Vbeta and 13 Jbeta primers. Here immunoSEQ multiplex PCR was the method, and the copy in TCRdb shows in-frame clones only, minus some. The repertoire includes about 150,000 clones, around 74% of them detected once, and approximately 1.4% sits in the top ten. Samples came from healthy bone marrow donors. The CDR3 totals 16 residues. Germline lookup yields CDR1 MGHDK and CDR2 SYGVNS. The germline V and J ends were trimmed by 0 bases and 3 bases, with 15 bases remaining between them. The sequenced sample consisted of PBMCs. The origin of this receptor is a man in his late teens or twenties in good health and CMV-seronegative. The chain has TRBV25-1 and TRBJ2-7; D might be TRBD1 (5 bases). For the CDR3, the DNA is TGTGCCAGCAGTGAATATGGCGACAGCCGGATCTACGAGCAGTACTTC. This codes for CASSEYGDSRIYEQYF.